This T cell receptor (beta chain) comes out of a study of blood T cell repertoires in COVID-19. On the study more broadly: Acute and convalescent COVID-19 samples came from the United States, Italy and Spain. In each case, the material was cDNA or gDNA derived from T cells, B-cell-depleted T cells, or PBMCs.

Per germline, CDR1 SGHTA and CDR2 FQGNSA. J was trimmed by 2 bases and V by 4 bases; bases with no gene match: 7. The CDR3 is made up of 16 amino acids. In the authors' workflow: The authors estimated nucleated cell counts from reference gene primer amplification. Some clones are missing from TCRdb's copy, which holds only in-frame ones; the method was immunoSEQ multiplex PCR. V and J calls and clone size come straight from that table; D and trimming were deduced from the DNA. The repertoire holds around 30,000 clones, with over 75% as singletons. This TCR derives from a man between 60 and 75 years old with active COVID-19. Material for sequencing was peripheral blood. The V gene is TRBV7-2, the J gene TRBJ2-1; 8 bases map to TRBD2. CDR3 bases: TGTGCCAGCAGCTCAACCGGGACTAGGGCCTACAATGAGCAGTTCTTC. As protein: CASSSTGTRAYNEQFF.